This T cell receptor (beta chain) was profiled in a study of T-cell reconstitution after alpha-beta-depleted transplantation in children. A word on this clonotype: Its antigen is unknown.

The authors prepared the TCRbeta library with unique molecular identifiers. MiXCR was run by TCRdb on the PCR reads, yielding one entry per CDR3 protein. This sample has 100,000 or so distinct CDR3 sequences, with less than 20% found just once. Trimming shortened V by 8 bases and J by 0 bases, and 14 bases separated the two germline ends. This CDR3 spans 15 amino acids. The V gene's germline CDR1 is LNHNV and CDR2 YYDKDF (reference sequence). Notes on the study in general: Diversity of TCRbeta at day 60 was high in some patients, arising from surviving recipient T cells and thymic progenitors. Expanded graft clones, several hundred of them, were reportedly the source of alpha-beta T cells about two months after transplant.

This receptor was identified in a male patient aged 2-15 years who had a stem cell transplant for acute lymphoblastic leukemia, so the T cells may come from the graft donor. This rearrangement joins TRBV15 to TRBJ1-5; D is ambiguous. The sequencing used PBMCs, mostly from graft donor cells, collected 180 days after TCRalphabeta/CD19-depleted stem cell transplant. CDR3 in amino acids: CATAPGEHSNQPQHF. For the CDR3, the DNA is TGTGCCACCGCACCCGGGGAACATAGCAATCAGCCCCAGCATTTT.